This T cell receptor (beta chain) was captured in a study of blood T cell repertoires in COVID-19. Study information: Some COVID-19 samples were acute and others convalescent; all came from the United States, Italy and Spain.

Assay: immunoSEQ multiplex PCR; the TCRdb copy retains only in-frame clones and omits some. Here the sample spans more than 200,000 clones, about 93% being singletons. V dropped 4 bases and J dropped 1 base, with 8 bases sitting between them. Germline V gives CDR1 GTSNPN, CDR2 SVGIG (reference sequence). CDR3 length equals 12 residues. All enrollees were roughly 18 to 100 years old and from under 25 US areas. The sample comprised PBMCs or T cells enriched from blood (not recorded which). V usage is TRBV30 and J usage is TRBJ2-7, with D perhaps matching TRBD2 (6 bases). This TCR derives from a woman aged 18-29 years who had recovered from COVID-19. The CDR3 region has the DNA TGTGCCTGGAAGGCGGGATCCTACGAGCAGTACTTC. Its protein product is CAWKAGSYEQYF.